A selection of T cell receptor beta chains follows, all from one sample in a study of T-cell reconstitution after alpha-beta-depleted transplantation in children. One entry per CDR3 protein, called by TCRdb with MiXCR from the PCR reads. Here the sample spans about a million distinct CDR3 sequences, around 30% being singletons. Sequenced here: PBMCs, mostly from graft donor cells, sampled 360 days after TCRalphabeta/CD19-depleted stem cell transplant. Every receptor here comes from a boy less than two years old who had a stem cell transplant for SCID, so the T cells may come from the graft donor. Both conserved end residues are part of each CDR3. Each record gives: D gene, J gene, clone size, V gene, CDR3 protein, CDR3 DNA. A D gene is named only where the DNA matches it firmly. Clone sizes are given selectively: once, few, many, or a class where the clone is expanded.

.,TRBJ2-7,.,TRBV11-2,CASSPTRGHFYEQYF,TGTGCCAGCAGCCCCACGAGGGGTCACTTCTACGAGCAGTACTTC
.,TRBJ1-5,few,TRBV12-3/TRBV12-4,CASSSRGNQPQHF,TGTGCCAGCAGTTCAAGAGGCAATCAGCCCCAGCATTTT
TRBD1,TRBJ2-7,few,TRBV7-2,CASSLARGQGPFYEQYF,TGTGCCAGCAGCTTAGCGCGCGGACAGGGGCCGTTCTACGAGCAGTACTTC
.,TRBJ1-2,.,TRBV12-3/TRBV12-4,CASIPAGRVGYGYTF,TGTGCCAGCATCCCTGCGGGCAGGGTAGGCTATGGCTACACCTTC
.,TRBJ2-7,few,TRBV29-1,CSVEDEDAYEQYF,TGCAGCGTTGAGGACGAAGATGCCTACGAGCAGTACTTC
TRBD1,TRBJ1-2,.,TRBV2,CASNPDRFAYGYTF,TGTGCCAGCAATCCGGACAGGTTCGCTTATGGCTACACCTTC
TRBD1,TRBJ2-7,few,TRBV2,CASSEWPGGIYEQYF,TGTGCCAGCAGTGAGTGGCCAGGGGGAATCTACGAGCAGTACTTC
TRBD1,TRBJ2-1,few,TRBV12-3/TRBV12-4,CASSQQGASYNEQFF,TGTGCCAGCAGTCAACAGGGGGCCTCCTACAATGAGCAGTTCTTC
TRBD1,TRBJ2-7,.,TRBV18,CASSLGTGATYEQYF,TGTGCCAGCTCACTGGGGACAGGAGCAACCTACGAGCAGTACTTC
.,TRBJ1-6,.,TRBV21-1,CASSKGTGDNSPLHF,TGTGCCAGCTCCAAAGGGACAGGGGATAATTCACCCCTCCACTTT
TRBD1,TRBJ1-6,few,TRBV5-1,CASGTGVNSPLHF,TGCGCCAGCGGGACAGGCGTCAATTCACCCCTCCACTTT
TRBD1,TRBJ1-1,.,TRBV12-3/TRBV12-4,CASSPEGQTLNTEAFF,TGTGCCAGCAGCCCAGAGGGACAGACATTGAACACTGAAGCTTTCTTT
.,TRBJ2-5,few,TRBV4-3,CASSQDFGETQYF,TGCGCCAGCAGCCAAGATTTTGGAGAGACCCAGTACTTC
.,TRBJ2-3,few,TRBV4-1,CASSQGWVLDTQYF,TGCGCCAGCAGCCAAGGGTGGGTCTTAGATACGCAGTATTTT
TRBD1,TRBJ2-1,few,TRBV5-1,CASSLESPQGRNEQFF,TGCGCCAGCAGCCTGGAAAGCCCACAGGGGCGCAATGAGCAGTTCTTC
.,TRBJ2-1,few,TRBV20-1,CSARGPRDGLRVQFF,TGCAGTGCTAGGGGACCCCGGGACGGTCTTAGAGTGCAGTTCTTC
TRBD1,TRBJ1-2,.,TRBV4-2,CASSLPEYRGRFYGYTF,TGTGCCAGCAGCCTCCCAGAGTACAGGGGGCGCTTCTATGGCTACACCTTC
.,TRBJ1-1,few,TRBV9,CASSAGGGTEAFF,TGTGCCAGCAGCGCCGGGGGGGGCACTGAAGCTTTCTTT
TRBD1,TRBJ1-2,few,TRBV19,CASSPVTGSYGYTF,TGTGCCAGTAGTCCCGTGACAGGGTCATATGGCTACACCTTC
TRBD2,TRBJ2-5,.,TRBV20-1,CSAGGGTSGETQYF,TGCAGTGCGGGCGGGGGGACTAGCGGCGAGACCCAGTACTTC
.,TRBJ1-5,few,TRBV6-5,CASGPYQPQHF,TGTGCCAGCGGGCCCTATCAGCCCCAGCATTTT
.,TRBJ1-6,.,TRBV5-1,CASSLDGSPLHF,TGCGCCAGCAGCTTGGACGGCTCACCCCTCCACTTT
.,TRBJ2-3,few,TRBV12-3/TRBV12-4,CASSTQRDTDTQYF,TGTGCCAGCAGTACCCAGCGAGACACAGATACGCAGTATTTT
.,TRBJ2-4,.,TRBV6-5,CASGYDLAKNIQYF,TGTGCCAGCGGGTACGACCTAGCCAAAAACATTCAGTACTTC
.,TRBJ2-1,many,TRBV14,CASALQGGSYNEQFF,TGTGCCAGCGCGTTACAGGGCGGCTCCTACAATGAGCAGTTCTTC
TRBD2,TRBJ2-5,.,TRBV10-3,CAIARTSDTQETQYF,TGTGCCATCGCCCGGACTAGCGACACCCAAGAGACCCAGTACTTC
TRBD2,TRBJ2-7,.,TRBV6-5,CASSYSGGLALYEQYF,TGTGCCAGCAGTTACTCTGGAGGACTAGCACTCTACGAGCAGTACTTC
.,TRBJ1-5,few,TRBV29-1,CSALGADGQPQHF,TGCAGCGCCTTGGGGGCAGACGGCCAGCCCCAGCATTTT
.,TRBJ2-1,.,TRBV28,CASSSQAYEQFF,TGTGCCAGCAGTTCCCAAGCTTATGAGCAGTTCTTC
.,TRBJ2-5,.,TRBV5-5,CASSWNSGQETQYF,TGTGCCAGCAGCTGGAACTCTGGCCAAGAGACCCAGTACTTC
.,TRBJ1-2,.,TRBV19,CASKVTAVNYGYTF,TGTGCCAGTAAGGTCACAGCCGTGAACTATGGCTACACCTTC
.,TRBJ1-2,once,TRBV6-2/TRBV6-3,CASRRRLIVDYGYTF,TGTGCCAGCCGCCGGCGTCTGATCGTTGACTATGGCTACACCTTC
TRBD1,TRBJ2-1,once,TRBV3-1,CASSRSGGARNEQFF,TGTGCCAGCAGCCGCTCAGGGGGCGCGAGAAATGAGCAGTTCTTC
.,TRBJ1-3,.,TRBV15,CATSREMTRRVFGNTIYF,TGTGCCACCAGCAGAGAGATGACTCGGAGGGTGTTTGGAAACACCATATATTTT
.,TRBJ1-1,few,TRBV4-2,CASNHAGLNTEAFF,TGTGCCAGCAATCATGCAGGACTGAACACTGAAGCTTTCTTT